The entry that follows covers one TCR beta chain sequence. Its target is unknown. CDR3 length equals 13 residues. CDR1 and CDR2 from the germline V gene are MNHNY and SVGAGI (reference sequence). Between the trimmed V and J ends, which lost 4 bases and 6 bases, there was a span of 10 bases. Assay: immunoSEQ multiplex PCR; the TCRdb copy retains only in-frame clones and omits some. This table holds approximately 12,000 clones, approximately 70% found once. The record originates from a study of OX40 agonist ivuxolimab in advanced cancers. Study-level findings and limits: Among some nonresponders, normalized T-cell clonal expansion was also low. Partial responders at 0.1-3.0 mg/kg showed near-lowest clonal expansion.

The chain joins TRBV6-6 to TRBJ1-5, with D unclear. Here the sequenced sample was CD4+ or CD8+ T cells sorted from blood, taken in a trial of the OX40 agonist ivuxolimab. This clonotype was obtained from an adult with an advanced solid tumor such as melanoma, head and neck, liver or kidney cancer. CDR3: CASSSGSGQPQHF. The DNA for the CDR3 is TGTGCCAGCAGTTCGGGATCTGGTCAGCCCCAGCATTTT.